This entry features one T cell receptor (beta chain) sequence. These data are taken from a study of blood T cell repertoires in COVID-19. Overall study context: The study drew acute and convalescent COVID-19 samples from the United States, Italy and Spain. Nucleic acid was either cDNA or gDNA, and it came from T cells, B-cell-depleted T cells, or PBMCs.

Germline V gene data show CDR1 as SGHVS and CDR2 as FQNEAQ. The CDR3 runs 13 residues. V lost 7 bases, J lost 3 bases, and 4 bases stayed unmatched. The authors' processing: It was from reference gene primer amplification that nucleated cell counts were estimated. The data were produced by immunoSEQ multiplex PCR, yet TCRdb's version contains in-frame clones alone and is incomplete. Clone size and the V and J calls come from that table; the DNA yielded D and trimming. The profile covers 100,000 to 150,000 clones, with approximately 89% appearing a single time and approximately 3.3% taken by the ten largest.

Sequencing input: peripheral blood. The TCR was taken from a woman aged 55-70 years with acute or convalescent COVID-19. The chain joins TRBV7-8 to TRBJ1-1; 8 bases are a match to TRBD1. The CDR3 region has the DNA TGTGCCAGCAACAGGGGGTGGGACACTGAAGCTTTCTTT. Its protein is CASNRGWDTEAFF. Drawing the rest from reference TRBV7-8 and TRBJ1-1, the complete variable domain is GAGVSQSPRYKVAKRGQDVALRCDPISGHVSLFWYQQALGQGPEFLTYFQNEAQLDKSGLPSDRFFAERPEGSVSTLKIQRTQQEDSAVYLCASNRGWDTEAFFGQGTRLTVV.